This entry concerns a single T cell receptor (beta chain). What it binds is not known. TCRdb re-called the 5' RACE reads; one entry per CDR3 protein, DNA not given. In all, the sample yields fewer than 550,000 distinct CDR3 sequences. The CDR3 extends over 14 amino acids. Germline V lookup: CDR1 SGDLS, CDR2 YYNGEE. This sample is part of a study of T cells expressing NK-cell markers. Study context: According to the study, TCR beta repertoires originated from sorted CD3+CD56+NKG2C+, CD3+CD56+NKG2C- and CD3+CD56-NKG2C+ T cells.

Findings and caveats of the study: A range of roughly 1.0-8% of CD8+ T cells consisted of dominant NKG2C+ clonotypes in several donors. Whether expanded NKG2C+ T cell clones were HCMV-specific remained unclear.

The sequencing sample was made of blood T cells: a sorted CD56 or NKG2C T cell subset, CD4+ or CD8+ T cells, or bulk PBMC T cells (not recorded which). V is TRBV9 and J is TRBJ1-3. The TCR was taken from a woman aged 50 to 60 in good health. Here the CDR3 reads CASSVGTSGNTIYF.